This TCR beta chain derives from a study of blood T cell repertoires in COVID-19. Study in general: PBMCs, B-cell-depleted T cells, or T cells were the source of the cDNA or gDNA that made up the material.

Germline V gene data show CDR1 as SGHRS and CDR2 as YFSETQ. This CDR3 region has 14 residues. With V trimmed by 2 bases and J by 4 bases, 4 bases remained unmatched. Methods used by the authors: By means of reference gene primer amplification, nucleated cell counts were estimated. Data came from immunoSEQ multiplex PCR; TCRdb stores just in-frame clones and leaves some out. V and J calls and clone size follow that table, whereas D and trimming were derived from the DNA. The sample holds about 69,000 clones, approximately 78% seen once. The source of this sequence is a human donor in a cohort sampled during active COVID-19. The sequenced sample was peripheral blood. The genes are TRBV5-1 and TRBJ2-7, with 9 positions matching TRBD2. The CDR3 sequence: CASSLSGGNYEQYF. For the CDR3, the DNA is TGCGCCAGCAGCTTAAGCGGGGGGAATTACGAGCAGTACTTC.